This T cell receptor beta chain was sequenced in a study of blood T cell repertoires in COVID-19. Study as a whole: Specimens from acute and convalescent COVID-19 originated in the United States, Italy and Spain. PBMCs, B-cell-depleted T cells, or T cells were the source of the cDNA or gDNA that made up the material.

Authors' analysis steps: How many nucleated cells were present was estimated from reference gene primer amplification. Using immunoSEQ multiplex PCR, the repertoire was profiled, and TCRdb retains in-frame clones only, with some absent. That table is the source of V, J and clone size, and D and trimming were worked out from the DNA. The sample has 200,000 to 250,000 clones; around 84% are singletons. This CDR3 is built from 16 residues. V dropped 2 bases and J dropped 6 bases, with 18 bases sitting between them. Germline V CDR1 and CDR2: SGDLS, YYNGEE. This sequence joins TRBV9 and TRBJ2-1; tentatively, D is TRBD2 (6 bases). The clonotype was recovered from a man aged 50 to 60 with acute or convalescent COVID-19. The material sequenced was peripheral blood. CDR3 sequence: CASSVGNSGLANEQFF. CDR3 coding DNA: TGTGCCAGCAGCGTTGGGAACAGCGGGCTAGCCAATGAGCAGTTCTTC.